The rows below give T cell receptor beta chains drawn from one sample of a study of blood T cells in healthy people across ages. MiXCR was run by TCRdb on the 5' RACE reads, yielding one entry per CDR3 protein. Here the sample spans about 590,000 distinct CDR3 sequences, approximately 30% being singletons. Input material: blood. The receptor source for this set is a woman older than 75 in good health. Both conserved end residues are part of each CDR3. D genes are given only for firm matches. Size is omitted from some rows. Given values are once, few, many or a class for expanded clones.

NA | TRBJ2-5 | many | TRBV7-3 | CASSLIPGLVETQYF | TGTGCCAGCAGCTTAATTCCGGGGCTGGTCGAGACCCAGTACTTC
TRBD1 | TRBJ1-2 | NA | TRBV7-3 | CASSLGQGRHGYTF | TGTGCCAGCAGCCTGGGACAGGGTAGGCATGGCTACACCTTC
NA | TRBJ2-1 | NA | TRBV5-1 | CASTAGNNEQFF | TGCGCCAGCACTGCGGGAAACAATGAGCAGTTCTTC
TRBD1 | TRBJ1-5 | many | TRBV7-2 | CASMTGTGVRNQPQHF | TGTGCCAGCATGACCGGGACAGGCGTGAGAAATCAGCCCCAGCATTTT
NA | TRBJ1-1 | many | TRBV5-1 | CASSFSVMNTEAFF | TGCGCCAGCAGCTTTTCGGTTATGAACACTGAAGCTTTCTTT
NA | TRBJ2-5 | NA | TRBV10-3 | CVVTPGGQAREQYF | TGTGTCGTCACCCCCGGGGGGCAAGCGAGGGAGCAGTACTTC
NA | TRBJ2-1 | many | TRBV6-6 | CASSYQYNEQFF | TGTGCCAGCAGTTATCAGTACAATGAGCAGTTCTTC
NA | TRBJ1-6 | many | TRBV14 | CASSQGGVARSPLHF | TGTGCCAGCAGCCAAGGGGGCGTCGCTCGTTCACCCCTCCACTTT
NA | TRBJ1-1 | many | TRBV4-3 | CASSQGDGLSAFF | TGCGCCAGCAGCCAAGGGGATGGACTGTCCGCTTTCTTT
NA | TRBJ1-1 | NA | TRBV7-9 | CASSVKTEAFF | TGTGCCAGCAGCGTCAAAACTGAAGCTTTCTTT
TRBD1 | TRBJ1-5 | few | TRBV10-3 | CATQGGYNQPQHF | TGTGCCACGCAGGGGGGGTACAATCAGCCCCAGCATTTT
NA | TRBJ2-1 | many | TRBV20-1 | CSARATGAFSYNEQFF | TGCAGTGCTAGAGCGACAGGCGCCTTCTCCTACAATGAGCAGTTCTTC
NA | TRBJ2-3 | few | TRBV7-2 | CASSFRQALTKSTDTQYF | TGTGCCAGCAGCTTTCGACAAGCCCTCACCAAAAGCACAGATACGCAGTATTTT
NA | TRBJ2-1 | NA | TRBV7-2 | CASSFVLGQRHNEQFF | TGTGCCAGCAGCTTCGTACTAGGGCAGCGGCACAATGAGCAGTTCTTC
NA | TRBJ2-3 | many | TRBV7-8 | CASSLVGRDTQYF | TGTGCCAGCAGCTTAGTCGGGAGAGATACGCAGTATTTT
NA | TRBJ2-6 | many | TRBV2 | CASNSRSGARGANVLTF | TGTGCCAGCAATTCTCGTTCCGGAGCCCGGGGGGCCAACGTCCTGACTTTC
NA | TRBJ2-3 | many | TRBV20-1 | CSATHRRSSTDTQYF | TGCAGTGCTACCCACAGACGCTCTAGCACAGATACGCAGTATTTT
NA | TRBJ1-1 | many | TRBV7-9 | CASSLVRVGTEAFF | TGTGCCAGCAGCTTAGTCAGGGTCGGGACTGAAGCTTTCTTT
TRBD1 | TRBJ1-2 | NA | TRBV4-1 | CASRDELTGADGYTF | TGCGCCAGCAGGGACGAACTGACAGGGGCGGATGGCTACACCTTC
NA | TRBJ2-2 | many | TRBV5-1 | CASSLEQGNTGELFF | TGCGCCAGCAGCTTGGAACAGGGAAACACCGGGGAGCTGTTTTTT
TRBD1 | TRBJ2-3 | many | TRBV20-1 | CSATQGQGKHTQYF | TGCAGTGCTACGCAGGGACAGGGGAAGCATACGCAGTATTTT
NA | TRBJ1-2 | NA | TRBV28 | CASSGTGPANYGYTF | TGTGCCAGCAGCGGGACCGGGCCTGCTAACTATGGCTACACCTTC
NA | TRBJ2-5 | many | TRBV24-1 | CATSDPSRMQETQYF | TGTGCCACCAGTGACCCGAGCAGGATGCAAGAGACCCAGTACTTC
TRBD1 | TRBJ1-5 | NA | TRBV6-1 | CASSGTGDQPQHF | TGTGCCAGCAGTGGGACAGGTGATCAGCCCCAGCATTTT
NA | TRBJ2-5 | many | TRBV20-1 | CSAPLGQGRETQYF | TGCAGTGCTCCCCTCGGGCAGGGGAGAGAGACCCAGTACTTC
TRBD1 | TRBJ1-6 | NA | TRBV20-1 | CSARPPGQGHSPPHF | TGCAGTGCTAGGCCGCCGGGACAGGGTCATTCACCCCCCCACTTT
NA | TRBJ1-6 | many | TRBV10-3 | CAAGMPLSPLHF | TGTGCCGCCGGGATGCCCTTATCACCCCTCCACTTT
TRBD1 | TRBJ1-5 | NA | TRBV27 | CASSQDRGRNQPQHF | TGTGCCAGCAGCCAAGACAGGGGGCGTAATCAGCCCCAGCATTTT
TRBD1 | TRBJ1-1 | many | TRBV29-1 | CSVTGGVGTEAFF | TGCAGCGTTACAGGGGGCGTGGGCACTGAAGCTTTCTTT
NA | TRBJ1-1 | NA | TRBV5-1 | CASREDGNTEAFF | TGCGCCAGCCGGGAGGACGGGAACACTGAAGCTTTCTTT
NA | TRBJ2-7 | NA | TRBV28 | CASSLPDEQYF | TGTGCCAGCAGTTTACCGGACGAGCAGTACTTC
TRBD2 | TRBJ2-7 | NA | TRBV19 | CASSTRGGTSYEQYF | TGTGCCAGTAGTACCCGGGGGGGGACAAGCTACGAGCAGTACTTC
NA | TRBJ2-1 | few | TRBV29-1 | CSVESWGGEQFF | TGCAGCGTTGAATCGTGGGGAGGTGAGCAGTTCTTC
NA | TRBJ2-2 | NA | TRBV14 | CASSRNQGDRELFF | TGTGCCAGCAGCCGTAATCAGGGTGATCGGGAGCTGTTTTTT
TRBD2 | TRBJ2-1 | NA | TRBV6-2/TRBV6-3 | CASPREAGTRCKYEQFF | TGTGCCAGCCCCCGGGAAGCCGGGACTAGGTGTAAATATGAGCAGTTCTTC
NA | TRBJ1-5 | NA | TRBV6-1 | CAGNAGLSNQPQHF | TGTGCCGGCAACGCAGGCCTCAGCAATCAGCCCCAGCATTTT
NA | TRBJ2-1 | few | TRBV4-3 | CASSPTWGGQSYNEQFF | TGCGCCAGCAGCCCCACTTGGGGGGGCCAGTCCTACAATGAGCAGTTCTTC
NA | TRBJ2-3 | many | TRBV12-3/TRBV12-4 | CASSLTGLSDTQYF | TGTGCCAGCAGTTTAACCGGACTTTCAGATACGCAGTATTTT
NA | TRBJ1-1 | many | TRBV7-9 | CASSLRAEAFF | TGTGCCAGCAGCTTAAGGGCTGAAGCTTTCTTT
NA | TRBJ1-2 | NA | TRBV11-2 | CASSPDLRTTYGYTF | TGTGCCAGCAGCCCCGATTTGAGGACAACCTATGGCTACACCTTC
NA | TRBJ2-5 | NA | TRBV20-1 | CSAPRGQQETQYF | TGCAGTGCTCCCCGTGGCCAGCAAGAGACCCAGTACTTC
NA | TRBJ2-1 | few | TRBV20-1 | CSARDLTNEQFF | TGCAGTGCTAGAGATCTAACAAATGAGCAGTTCTTC
TRBD1 | TRBJ1-5 | few | TRBV30 | CAWSHRDRVRQPQHF | TGTGCCTGGAGTCACCGGGACAGGGTACGTCAGCCCCAGCATTTT
NA | TRBJ2-3 | many | TRBV5-1 | CASTRDTPTDTQYF | TGCGCCAGCACCCGGGACACCCCCACAGATACGCAGTATTTT
NA | TRBJ2-1 | many | TRBV5-4 | CASSPGGSFDQFF | TGTGCCAGCAGCCCAGGTGGTTCCTTCGACCAGTTCTTC
TRBD1 | TRBJ1-2 | few | TRBV3-1 | CASSQLGGDYGYTF | TGTGCCAGCAGCCAATTAGGGGGCGACTATGGCTACACCTTC
NA | TRBJ1-2 | many | TRBV29-1 | CSVASTIQTGIDYGYTF | TGCAGCGTTGCATCAACGATCCAGACAGGAATCGACTATGGCTACACCTTC
NA | TRBJ2-3 | NA | TRBV10-3 | CAISEWTLVGDTQYF | TGTGCCATCAGTGAGTGGACACTAGTGGGGGATACGCAGTATTTT
NA | TRBJ2-3 | many | TRBV12-3/TRBV12-4 | CASSSPGGTDTQYF | TGTGCCAGCAGTTCCCCAGGGGGGACAGATACGCAGTATTTT
TRBD2 | TRBJ2-1 | many | TRBV20-1 | CSARDGLGRDGFSSYNEQFF | TGCAGTGCTAGAGATGGATTAGGGAGGGACGGGTTTAGCTCCTACAATGAGCAGTTCTTC
NA | TRBJ1-2 | many | TRBV9 | CASSVAQGSYGYTF | TGTGCCAGCAGCGTAGCCCAGGGTTCCTATGGCTACACCTTC
NA | TRBJ1-2 | NA | TRBV28 | CASRNNRAEGGYTF | TGTGCCAGCAGGAACAACAGGGCAGAGGGGGGCTACACCTTC
NA | TRBJ2-3 | few | TRBV6-1 | CASSRSFDASTDTQYF | TGTGCCAGCAGTCGATCCTTTGATGCTAGCACAGATACGCAGTATTTT
TRBD1 | TRBJ2-7 | many | TRBV28 | CASSLEDRAEYF | TGTGCCAGCAGTTTGGAGGACAGGGCGGAGTACTTC
NA | TRBJ2-3 | NA | TRBV9 | CASSGGGGKDTQYF | TGTGCCAGCAGCGGAGGAGGGGGGAAGGATACGCAGTATTTT
NA | TRBJ2-7 | many | TRBV4-1 | CASSLEQGAEQYF | TGCGCCAGCAGCCTAGAACAGGGAGCCGAGCAGTACTTC
TRBD1 | TRBJ1-1 | many | TRBV6-5 | CASSRQGTAFF | TGTGCCAGCAGCCGACAGGGTACAGCTTTCTTT
NA | TRBJ2-3 | NA | TRBV12-3/TRBV12-4 | CAIIRGDTQYF | TGTGCCATTATCAGAGGAGATACGCAGTATTTT
TRBD2 | TRBJ2-7 | NA | TRBV5-1 | CASSLGTSGTTYEQYF | TGCGCCAGCAGCTTGGGGACGAGCGGGACCACCTACGAGCAGTACTTC